The T cell receptor beta chain described here comes from a study of early T cells in non-severe SARS-CoV-2 infection. The CDR3 has 13 amino acids. CDR1 is GTSNPN and CDR2 is SVGIG in the germline V gene (reference sequence). V was trimmed by 0 bases and J by 7 bases, leaving 12 bases between them. Separate cDNA molecules each had unique molecular identifiers attached to them. TCRdb re-called the 5' RACE reads through MiXCR, storing one row per CDR3 protein. The sample includes 40,000 or so distinct CDR3 sequences, around a tenth of them seen just once. This sequence joins TRBV30 and TRBJ1-1; no firm D call. The receptor's source is an adult who was a healthcare worker with PCR-confirmed SARS-CoV-2 infection or an uninfected control (not recorded which). Sequenced material: whole blood. Here the CDR3 DNA reads TGTGCCTGGAGTGTAAGGGAACAGCTTGAAGCTTTCTTT. Translated: CAWSVREQLEAFF.